These 21 T cell receptor beta chains share one sample of origin, sequenced in a study of blood T cell repertoires in COVID-19. TCRdb keeps only in-frame clones here, not all; method: immunoSEQ multiplex PCR. The sample lists 150,000 to 200,000 clones, approximately 73% occurring once. The material sequenced was PBMCs or T cells enriched from blood (not recorded which). These receptors all stem from a woman between 50 and 59 years old with acute COVID-19.

V and J are TRBV7-9 and TRBJ1-1; the D is unclear. Germline assignment: CDR1 SEHNR and CDR2 FQNEAQ (reference sequence). The CDR3 extends over 16 amino acids. V was pared by 0 bases and J by 1 base, with 12 bases between. Here the CDR3 reads CASSLAAVVQNTEAFF. The CDR3 DNA follows: TGTGCCAGCAGCTTAGCGGCGGTAGTTCAGAACACTGAAGCTTTCTTT.

The chain employs TRBV7-6 and TRBJ1-4, with 11 bases that match TRBD1. The CDR3 totals 16 residues. V dropped 5 bases and J dropped 8; count of bases not matched to a gene: 10. Germline loops: CDR1 SGHVS, CDR2 FNYEAQ. The CDR3 is CASSRRTGGGREKLFF. As DNA, the CDR3 is TGTGCCAGCAGCCGTCGGACAGGGGGCGGTAGGGAAAAACTGTTTTTT.

CDR3 sequence reads: CASSLRQGTDTQYF. CDR3 DNA: TGTGCCAGCAGCCTTCGACAGGGGACAGATACGCAGTATTTT. The rearrangement links TRBV3-1 (or the pseudogene TRBV3-2) to TRBJ2-3; TRBD1 matches 8 bases. V was clipped by 4 bases and J by 3 bases; unmatched bases: 3. The CDR3 runs to 14 residues. CDR1 and CDR2 (germline): LGHDT, YNNKEL (reference sequence).

The chain links TRBV28 to TRBJ1-2, with D unclear. This CDR3 has 15 residues. Per germline, CDR1 MDHEN and CDR2 SYDVKM. The ends were cut back, 1 base at V and 2 bases at J, with 11 bases in the middle. The DNA for the CDR3 is TGTGCCAGCAGTTTATTGGCATCCGTCAACTATGGCTACACCTTC. Translating gives CASSLLASVNYGYTF.

The J gene is TRBJ1-2, the V gene TRBV28; D is perhaps TRBD1 (6 bases). Germline CDR1 is MDHEN and CDR2 is SYDVKM. The CDR3 has 14 amino acids. The V and J ends lost 6 bases and 3 bases respectively, with 14 bases between them. The CDR3 region has the DNA TGTGCCAGCAGCTGGACAGAGGGGGACTATGGCTACACCTTC. Its protein is CASSWTEGDYGYTF.

V and J are TRBV30 and TRBJ2-2, with 11 positions matching TRBD1. The CDR3 totals 15 residues. Looked up from germline, CDR1 is GTSNPN and CDR2 is SVGIG (reference sequence). The V and J ends lost 1 base and 7 bases, in that order; junction bases with no gene match: 5. The CDR3 DNA is TGTGCCTGGAGTGAAGGACAGGGGGCTCTCGGGGAGCTGTTTTTT. Amino acids: CAWSEGQGALGELFF.

This clone appeared once. J is TRBJ1-1 and V is TRBV30; D remains ambiguous. Germline loops: CDR1 GTSNPN, CDR2 SVGIG (reference sequence). The CDR3 is 11 residues long. CDR3 region: CAGGKGTEAFF. The CDR3 DNA reads as TGTGCGGGAGGGAAAGGCACTGAAGCTTTCTTT.

The chain employs TRBV6-6 and TRBJ2-3; a weak D match, TRBD1 (5 bases). Germline lookup yields CDR1 MNHNY and CDR2 SVGAGI (reference sequence). The CDR3 length is 13 residues. Trimming pared 5 bases from V and 5 bases from J, leaving 11 bases between. For the CDR3, the DNA is TGTGCCAGCAGTGGGGCAGGCGGAGATACGCAGTATTTT. Translation gives CASSGAGGDTQYF.

The V call is TRBV9, the J call TRBJ1-2; 7 nucleotides match TRBD1. Germline CDR1 reads SGDLS; CDR2 reads YYNGEE. There are 16 residues in the CDR3. V trimming: 4 bases; J trimming: 1 base; junction bases outside the gene matches: 10. The chain's CDR3 is CASSPGQWTDNYGYTF. CDR3 coding DNA: TGTGCCAGCAGCCCGGGACAGTGGACCGATAACTATGGCTACACCTTC.

The genes are TRBV4-1 and TRBJ1-2; D uncertain. The ends were cut back, 0 bases at V and 2 bases at J, with 13 bases in the middle. The CDR3 consists of 16 residues. In germline, CDR1 is MGHRA, CDR2 YSYEKL. The CDR3 DNA reads TGCGCCAGCAGCCAAGATGCCAGGCCGATAAACTATGGCTACACCTTC. This codes for CASSQDARPINYGYTF.

The chain employs TRBV5-1 and TRBJ2-6; 7 nucleotides line up with TRBD1. This CDR3 has 15 residues. Losses at the gene ends were 0 bases for V and 8 bases for J; bases not matched to a gene: 5. Germline V gene sequence: CDR1 SGHRS, CDR2 YFSETQ. Here the CDR3 reads CASSLALQGSNVLTF. The CDR3 nucleotides are TGCGCCAGCAGCTTGGCGCTACAGGGGTCCAACGTCCTGACTTTC.

The chain is built from TRBV3-1 (or the pseudogene TRBV3-2) and TRBJ1-1; a possible D gene is TRBD1 (5 bases). This CDR3 contains 16 residues. The germline V gene encodes CDR1 LGHDT and CDR2 YNNKEL (reference sequence). Trimming left V 4 bases short and J 0 bases short, with 15 bases between. The chain's CDR3 is CASSPRQQTLNTEAFF. In DNA form, the CDR3 reads TGTGCCAGCAGCCCCCGACAGCAGACTTTGAACACTGAAGCTTTCTTT.

The V gene is TRBV28, the J gene TRBJ1-2; D call uncertain. Germline CDR1 and CDR2: MDHEN and SYDVKM. V lost 4 bases and J 0 bases, leaving 12 bases between the germline ends. This CDR3 contains 15 residues. This CDR3 is CASSSSGLPNYGYTF. The CDR3 DNA follows: TGTGCCAGCAGTTCAAGCGGTTTGCCTAACTATGGCTACACCTTC.

This clone was found a few times. J is TRBJ2-7 and V is TRBV27, with TRBD2 matching over 10 bases. The length of the CDR3 is 18 residues. From germline, CDR1 is MNHEY and CDR2 SMNVEV (reference sequence). J lost 2 bases, V lost 5 bases, and 15 bases had no gene match. CDR3 DNA: TGTGCCAGCAGTCCTGGACTGTTACTAGCGGGGACCCCCTACGAGCAGTACGTC. The encoded protein is CASSPGLLLAGTPYEQYV.

This rearrangement joins TRBV3-1 (or the pseudogene TRBV3-2) to TRBJ2-1; possible D gene TRBD2, 5 bases. The germline V gene has CDR1 LGHDT and CDR2 YNNKEL (reference sequence). The CDR3 spans 14 residues. V was clipped by 8 bases and J by 0 bases, with 11 bases between them. In nucleotides, the CDR3 is TGTGCCAGCCGACTCGAGGGCTCCTACAATGAGCAGTTCTTC. Translating it yields CASRLEGSYNEQFF.

This clone has a handful of counts. V usage is TRBV10-1 and J usage is TRBJ2-5, with 8 bases matching TRBD1. Germline CDR1 is WNHNN and CDR2 is SYGVQD (reference sequence). CDR3 size: 14 residues. V was clipped by 5 bases and J by 5 bases; unmatched bases: 7. This chain's CDR3 is CASSRAGGAETQYF. The CDR3 bases are TGCGCCAGCAGTCGGGCAGGGGGCGCGGAGACCCAGTACTTC.

The chain employs TRBV29-1 and TRBJ1-2, with D tentatively TRBD1 (6 bases). The germline V gene encodes CDR1 SQVTM and CDR2 ANQGSEA. Trimming took off 4 bases at V and 4 bases at J, with 10 bases between the two ends. CDR3 length equals 12 residues. CDR3 amino acids: CSVGGRAYGYTF. In DNA form, the CDR3 reads TGCAGCGTTGGGGGGCGGGCCTATGGCTACACCTTC.

The chain employs TRBV19 and TRBJ1-1; D might be TRBD1 (6 bases). The germline V gene has CDR1 LNHDA and CDR2 SQIVND (reference sequence). This CDR3 comprises 13 residues. Trimming removed 0 bases at V and 7 bases at J, with 9 bases between. As DNA, the CDR3 is TGTGCCAGTAGTATAGAGGGCAGGGGTGAAGCTTTCTTT. Amino acids: CASSIEGRGEAFF.

The chain employs TRBV7-9 and TRBJ2-2; TRBD1 matches at 7 bases. The germline V gene has CDR1 SEHNR and CDR2 FQNEAQ (reference sequence). V was pared by 5 bases and J by 2 bases, with 17 bases of the junction left unmatched. This CDR3 is built from 19 residues. The CDR3 nucleotides read TGTGCCAGCAGCCCCGGCCCCGGACAGGAGGCATTTAACACCGGGGAGCTGTTTTTT. Protein: CASSPGPGQEAFNTGELFF.

The gene calls are TRBV7-2 and TRBJ1-1; D is ambiguous. The CDR3 has 13 residues. The V end lost 0 bases, the J end lost 5 bases, and 7 bases lay between the germline ends. Germline V gene sequence: CDR1 SGHTA, CDR2 FQGNSA. The CDR3 DNA sequence: TGTGCCAGCAGCTTAGCGGTGGAGACTGAAGCTTTCTTT. Protein sequence: CASSLAVETEAFF.

The chain employs TRBV6-5 and TRBJ1-6; D not certain. The ends were cut back, 3 bases at V and 6 bases at J, with 9 bases in the middle. The CDR3 sequence is 14 residues long. Germline CDR1 MNHEY, CDR2 SVGAGI. CDR3 protein: CASSYSRANSPLHF. The CDR3, as DNA: TGTGCCAGCAGTTATTCTCGAGCTAATTCACCCCTCCACTTT.